Shown below are 20 T cell receptor beta chains from a single sample sequenced in a study of T cell responses to AZD1222 COVID-19 vaccine. Assay: immunoSEQ multiplex PCR; the TCRdb copy retains only in-frame clones and omits some. The sample contains about 120,000 clones, roughly 93% of which appear only once. The starting material was peripheral blood, obtained 28 days after the second AZD1222 dose. Receptors originate from an adult who received the AZD1222 COVID-19 vaccine.

The CDR3 DNA is TGTGCCTGGAGTAGGGGGACGAGGACGAACACTGAAGCTTTCTTT. Its translation is CAWSRGTRTNTEAFF. The rearrangement links TRBV30 to TRBJ1-1; perhaps TRBD1 as D (6 bases). Trimming shortened V by 2 bases and J by 1 base, and 14 bases separated the two germline ends. The CDR3 totals 15 residues. Germline CDR1 GTSNPN, CDR2 SVGIG (reference sequence).

The chain is built from TRBV15 and TRBJ2-7, with D unclear. This CDR3 comprises 14 residues. Germline V gene data show CDR1 as LNHNV and CDR2 as YYDKDF (reference sequence). V lost 0 bases and J lost 0, with 6 bases in between. CDR3 coding DNA: TGTGCCACCAGCAGAGATCGCAGCTCCTACGAGCAGTACTTC. Protein product: CATSRDRSSYEQYF.

The rearrangement links TRBV5-1 to TRBJ1-2; 9 nucleotides line up with TRBD1. V shed 0 bases and J 5 bases; nucleotides not matched to a gene: 8. CDR1 and CDR2 from the germline V gene are SGHRS and YFSETQ. The CDR3 totals 16 residues. The CDR3 region is CASSLDRGPGRYGYTF. CDR3 DNA: TGCGCCAGCAGCTTGGACAGGGGGCCCGGGCGGTATGGCTACACCTTC.

This clone has a single count. V usage is TRBV19 and J usage is TRBJ1-3, with D perhaps TRBD1 (5 bases). Germline V gives CDR1 LNHDA, CDR2 SQIVND (reference sequence). The CDR3 covers 13 residues. Trimming stripped 4 bases from V and 2 bases from J, with 6 bases between. CDR3 protein: CASSRGAGNTIYF. The CDR3 region has the DNA TGTGCCAGTAGTAGAGGGGCTGGAAACACCATATATTTT. Together with reference TRBV19 and TRBJ1-3, the CDR3 gives the full variable domain: DGGITQSPKYLFRKEGQNVTLSCEQNLNHDAMYWYRQDPGQGLRLIYYSQIVNDFQKGDIAEGYSVSREKKESFPLTVTSAQKNPTAFYLCASSRGAGNTIYFGEGSWLTVV.

The CDR3 DNA follows: TGTGCCAGCAGCCCCAAGGAGCGGAGCCAAGAGACCCAGTACTTC. This encodes CASSPKERSQETQYF. V and J are TRBV7-6 and TRBJ2-5, with D perhaps TRBD2 (5 bases). Germline V lookup: CDR1 SGHVS, CDR2 FNYEAQ. The CDR3 runs to 15 residues. The ends were cut back, 5 bases at V and 1 base at J, with 14 bases in the middle.

The CDR3 loop is CASRTPRLRAYGYTF. CDR3 DNA sequence: TGTGCCAGCAGGACCCCCCGGCTTCGGGCCTATGGCTACACCTTC. The chain is built from TRBV6-5 and TRBJ1-2; D is uncertain. V gave up 6 bases and J gave up 4 bases, with 18 bases separating them. CDR1 is MNHEY and CDR2 is SVGAGI in the germline V gene. The CDR3 contains 15 residues.

The V call is TRBV14, the J call TRBJ1-2, with D uncertain. CDR1 and CDR2 from the germline V gene are SGHDN and FVKESK. This CDR3 is 15 amino acids long. Trimming took 1 base from V and 5 from J, leaving 14 bases between them. CDR3 region: CASSQVGRLRYGYTF. DNA of the CDR3: TGTGCCAGCAGCCAAGTCGGCAGGTTGCGATATGGCTACACCTTC.

This sequence joins TRBV7-2 and TRBJ1-2; D ambiguous. Trimming took off 2 bases at V and 8 bases at J, with 18 bases between the two ends. CDR1 SGHTA and CDR2 FQGNSA come from the germline V gene. The CDR3 is 15 amino acids. The CDR3 region is CASSLWTGEMGGYTF. As DNA, the CDR3 is TGTGCCAGCAGCTTATGGACGGGAGAGATGGGGGGCTACACCTTC.

This clone was observed once. The V gene is TRBV28, the J gene TRBJ2-7; perhaps D is TRBD1 or TRBD2 (5 bases each). CDR1 and CDR2 from the germline V gene are MDHEN and SYDVKM. This CDR3 is 15 amino acids long. V was shortened by 3 bases and J by 4 bases, with 16 bases between the two germline ends. CDR3: CASSFEGTERYEQYF. The CDR3 bases are TGTGCCAGCAGTTTTGAAGGGACGGAGCGTTACGAGCAGTACTTC.

The rearrangement joins TRBV5-4 to TRBJ2-7; possibly TRBD2 for D (5 bases). The CDR3 runs to 15 residues. V gave up 3 bases and J gave up 0 bases, with 13 bases separating them. Germline V gene lookup returns CDR1 SGHNT and CDR2 YYREEE (reference sequence). CDR3 coding DNA: TGTGCCAGCAGCTCGAACGCGGGCAGCTCCTACGAGCAGTACTTC. Protein sequence: CASSSNAGSSYEQYF.

The chain recombines TRBV4-1 with TRBJ1-5; TRBD1 might be the D (5 bases). Germline V gene lookup returns CDR1 MGHRA and CDR2 YSYEKL. The CDR3 is 14 residues long. The V and J ends lost 0 bases and 4 bases respectively, with 7 bases between them. The CDR3 DNA is TGCGCCAGCAGCCAAGATGGGGCAAATCAGCCCCAGCATTTT. The encoded protein is CASSQDGANQPQHF.

The chain employs TRBV12-3 or TRBV12-4 and TRBJ1-5, with D perhaps matching TRBD1 (6 bases). The CDR3 has 13 amino acids. V lost 2 bases, J lost 5 bases, and 7 bases lay in between. As DNA, the CDR3 is TGTGCCAGCAGTTTATCAGGGGATCAGCCCCAGCATTTT. Residues: CASSLSGDQPQHF.

The chain employs TRBV15 and TRBJ1-5, with TRBD1 as a possible D gene (5 bases). The CDR3 spans 17 residues. Between the trimmed V and J ends, which lost 4 bases and 0 bases, there was a span of 16 bases. Germline loops: CDR1 LNHNV, CDR2 YYDKDF (reference sequence). CDR3 sequence: CATSISRGGISNQPQHF. CDR3 DNA: TGTGCCACCAGCATATCTCGGGGGGGGATTAGCAATCAGCCCCAGCATTTT.

V usage is TRBV2 and J usage is TRBJ1-1; D unresolved. CDR3 length: 13 residues. From germline, CDR1 is SNHLY and CDR2 FYNNEI. V gave up 0 bases and J gave up 1 base, with 3 bases separating them. The CDR3 protein is CASSEAQNTEAFF. As DNA, the CDR3 is TGTGCCAGCAGTGAAGCCCAGAACACTGAAGCTTTCTTT.

V is TRBV29-1 and J is TRBJ1-2; TRBD1 is a possible D gene (6 bases). Germline lookup yields CDR1 SQVTM and CDR2 ANQGSEA. The CDR3 is 13 residues long. The V gene lost 2 bases and the J gene lost 7 bases, with 14 bases spanning the gap. CDR3 region: CSVEPGGAVGYTF. In DNA, the CDR3 is TGCAGCGTTGAACCGGGGGGCGCGGTTGGCTACACCTTC.

The genes are TRBV30 and TRBJ2-3; 7 bases line up with TRBD1. Per the germline V gene, CDR1 is GTSNPN and CDR2 is SVGIG (reference sequence). This CDR3 region has 15 residues. Losses at the gene ends were 5 bases for V and 2 bases for J; bases not matched to a gene: 10. For the CDR3, the DNA is TGTGCCTGGGAACCAGGACAGGCACCCACAGATACGCAGTATTTT. It encodes CAWEPGQAPTDTQYF. The complete variable domain, with remaining parts taken from reference TRBV30 and TRBJ2-3, reads SQTIHQWPATLVQPVGSPLSLECTVEGTSNPNLYWYRQAAGRGLQLLFYSVGIGQISSEVPQNLSASRPQDRQFILSSKKLLLSDSGFYLCAWEPGQAPTDTQYFGPGTRLTVL.

This chain joins TRBV19 and TRBJ2-4; D may be TRBD1 (9 bases). The CDR3 spans 20 residues. V was pared by 3 bases and J by 6 bases, with 30 bases between. Germline CDR1 reads LNHDA; CDR2 reads SQIVND (reference sequence). This chain's CDR3 is CASSMESRGTGTRAGNIQYF. The CDR3 bases are TGTGCCAGTAGTATGGAGTCGCGGGGGACAGGGACTAGAGCGGGAAACATTCAGTACTTC. Complete variable domain (other parts from reference TRBV19 and TRBJ2-4): DGGITQSPKYLFRKEGQNVTLSCEQNLNHDAMYWYRQDPGQGLRLIYYSQIVNDFQKGDIAEGYSVSREKKESFPLTVTSAQKNPTAFYLCASSMESRGTGTRAGNIQYFGAGTRLSVL.

The chain is built from TRBV11-3 and TRBJ1-2; tentative D call: TRBD1 (6 bases). From germline, CDR1 is SGHNT and CDR2 YENEEA. The CDR3 totals 16 residues. V lost 9 bases and J lost 2, with 22 bases in between. CDR3 amino acids: CASSSYAAGENYGYTF. The CDR3 region has the DNA TGTGCCAGTTCCTCCTATGCGGCAGGGGAGAACTATGGCTACACCTTC.

V usage is TRBV21-1 and J usage is TRBJ2-5; the D call of TRBD1 is as the table states it, not checked on the DNA. TRBV21-1 is deemed a pseudogene. The CDR3 runs to 20 residues. CDR3: CASGPPKPGTGGGLGETQYF. CDR3 nucleotide sequence: TGTGCCAGCGGACCACCCAAACCCGGGACAGGGGGAGGTCTAGGAGAGACCCAGTACTTC.

This clone was observed a handful of times. The genes are TRBV11-2 and TRBJ1-2, with D hard to call. V lost 2 bases, J lost 4 bases, and 8 bases lay in between. From germline, CDR1 is SGHAT and CDR2 FQNNGV. This CDR3 is 13 amino acids long. As DNA, the CDR3 is TGTGCCAGCAGCTTACCGCAGGTCTATGGCTACACCTTC. It is translated as CASSLPQVYGYTF.